Sequencing of this T cell receptor (beta chain) was carried out in a study of cytomegalovirus exposure and HLA in healthy donors. The V gene end was trimmed by 4 bases and the J gene end by 7 bases; junction bases not matched to a gene: 11. This CDR3 region has 16 residues. Germline V gene data show CDR1 as MNHEY and CDR2 as SMNVEV (reference sequence). As regards this clone: Its matching antigen is unknown.

Healthy bone marrow donors made up the donor group. Findings of the study overall: Productive status was seen about 90% or about 30% of the time for most TCR beta V segments in an earlier analysis.

Primers for the PCR totalled 60 Vbeta and 13 Jbeta. Only in-frame clones appear in the TCRdb table, and some are missing; sequencing was by immunoSEQ multiplex PCR. Of about 300,000 clones listed, 86% were seen once; the top ten hold 3% to 4%. This receptor was obtained from a man aged 35 to 55 in good health and CMV-seropositive. Sequencing was performed on PBMCs. This chain connects TRBV27 to TRBJ2-1; 9 bases match TRBD2. The CDR3 loop reads CASSSYPSLAGNEQFF. Here the CDR3 DNA reads TGTGCCAGCAGTTCCTACCCAAGCCTAGCGGGAAATGAGCAGTTCTTC.